The T cell receptor beta chain described here comes from a study of shared clonotypes between healthy human individuals. Terminally differentiated effector memory CD45RA+ cells were excluded from the naive CD8 cells, which were CD45RO-negative and positively selected for CCR7. Germline-derived CDR1 and CDR2 are LNHDA and SQIVND (reference sequence). V lost 7 bases and J lost 2; bases outside the gene matches: 4. The CDR3 loop spans 15 amino acids. Notes on this clone: What it binds is not known.

Study observations and caveats: With several donors compared, approximately 5% of naive CD4 clonotypes were shared.

The table came from immunoSEQ multiplex PCR; TCRdb's copy has only in-frame clones and leaves some out. This table holds some 2.1 million clones, about 93% found once. The specimen was naive CD8+ T cells from PBMCs. The chain uses TRBV19 and TRBJ2-1, with 11 bases lining up with TRBD1. This TCR was recovered from a man aged 18-30 years in good health. Some clones in this sample may be carry-over from other donors' samples. CDR3 in amino acids: CASNMGQGAYNEQFF. Here the CDR3 DNA reads TGTGCCAGTAACATGGGACAGGGGGCCTACAATGAGCAGTTCTTC.